Listed below are T cell receptor beta chains from one sample, sequenced in a study of blood T cell repertoires in COVID-19. Repertoires were generated with immunoSEQ multiplex PCR, while TCRdb's copy carries only in-frame clones and drops some. This table holds tens of thousands of clones, 70% to 80% found once. The sample consisted of peripheral blood. The receptors here all came from a human donor in a cohort sampled during active COVID-19. Both conserved end residues are trimmed from each CDR3. Each record gives: CDR3 protein, CDR3 length, J gene, V gene.

CDR3aa: ASRKQGSGELF
len: 11
j_gene: TRBJ2-2
v_gene: TRBV6-5

CDR3aa: ASSGGALNTEAF
len: 12
j_gene: TRBJ1-1
v_gene: TRBV5-1

CDR3aa: AISPTGEENEQY
len: 12
j_gene: TRBJ2-7
v_gene: TRBV10-3

CDR3aa: ASSLATGRNEKLF
len: 13
j_gene: TRBJ1-4
v_gene: TRBV7-2

CDR3aa: ASSPTPIISYEQY
len: 13
j_gene: TRBJ2-7
v_gene: TRBV21-1

CDR3aa: ASSSYRAEMDTQY
len: 13
j_gene: TRBJ2-3
v_gene: TRBV11-2

CDR3aa: ASSEMSGTTDTQY
len: 13
j_gene: TRBJ2-3
v_gene: TRBV6-1

CDR3aa: ASSLDSLRETQY
len: 12
j_gene: TRBJ2-5
v_gene: TRBV5-4

CDR3aa: ATSRDPGAVETQY
len: 13
j_gene: TRBJ2-5
v_gene: TRBV15

CDR3aa: SARKGEEQF
len: 9
j_gene: TRBJ2-1
v_gene: TRBV20-1

CDR3aa: ASSQNTGAGYT
len: 11
j_gene: TRBJ1-2
v_gene: TRBV3-1/TRBV3-2

CDR3aa: ASSPRTSGTYEQY
len: 13
j_gene: TRBJ2-7
v_gene: TRBV7-8

CDR3aa: ASSQDSTGFRGYT
len: 13
j_gene: TRBJ1-2
v_gene: TRBV4-1

CDR3aa: ASSPGQGDQPQH
len: 12
j_gene: TRBJ1-5
v_gene: TRBV5-1

CDR3aa: AITGGQGTGSYEQY
len: 14
j_gene: TRBJ2-7
v_gene: TRBV10-3

CDR3aa: ASSLTAGGGGQPQH
len: 14
j_gene: TRBJ1-5
v_gene: TRBV27

CDR3aa: ASLGLTGASMYQETQY
len: 16
j_gene: TRBJ2-5
v_gene: TRBV28

CDR3aa: ASSRSGLTGELF
len: 12
j_gene: TRBJ2-2
v_gene: TRBV19

CDR3aa: ASSLVVDSPNTGELF
len: 15
j_gene: TRBJ2-2
v_gene: TRBV5-1

CDR3aa: ASSLGGQDNYGYT
len: 13
j_gene: TRBJ1-2
v_gene: TRBV7-9

CDR3aa: ASIKAPGQLNTEAF
len: 14
j_gene: TRBJ1-1
v_gene: TRBV27

CDR3aa: ASSQVAGGYEQY
len: 12
j_gene: TRBJ2-7
v_gene: TRBV3-1/TRBV3-2

CDR3aa: ASRTGINEQF
len: 10
j_gene: TRBJ2-1
v_gene: TRBV6-5

CDR3aa: ASSSQGRGNNEQF
len: 13
j_gene: TRBJ2-1
v_gene: TRBV5-1

CDR3aa: ASSPGQGANQPQH
len: 13
j_gene: TRBJ1-5
v_gene: TRBV19

CDR3aa: ASSSAGEGYNSPLH
len: 14
j_gene: TRBJ1-6
v_gene: TRBV28

CDR3aa: ASSQDSTGTNYGYT
len: 14
j_gene: TRBJ1-2
v_gene: TRBV4-2

CDR3aa: ASSPSAASYEQY
len: 12
j_gene: TRBJ2-7
v_gene: TRBV18

CDR3aa: ASSDRAGVADTQY
len: 13
j_gene: TRBJ2-3
v_gene: TRBV25-1

CDR3aa: ASSPRGDGYGYT
len: 12
j_gene: TRBJ1-2
v_gene: TRBV19

CDR3aa: ASSRPGGAYEQY
len: 12
j_gene: TRBJ2-7
v_gene: TRBV11-2

CDR3aa: ASSLATGGGNNEQF
len: 14
j_gene: TRBJ2-1
v_gene: TRBV5-1

CDR3aa: ASSRQGKREVEQY
len: 13
j_gene: TRBJ2-7
v_gene: TRBV5-4

CDR3aa: ASSDEYEQY
len: 9
j_gene: TRBJ2-7
v_gene: TRBV2

CDR3aa: ASSLDADLGTDTQY
len: 14
j_gene: TRBJ2-3
v_gene: TRBV5-1

CDR3aa: ASSPSGSYEQY
len: 11
j_gene: TRBJ2-7
v_gene: TRBV7-9

CDR3aa: ASSPLAAEPYEQY
len: 13
j_gene: TRBJ2-7
v_gene: TRBV7-6

CDR3aa: ASSVGVRVAGGPDAEQF
len: 17
j_gene: TRBJ2-1
v_gene: TRBV9

CDR3aa: ASSQDRASQGEQY
len: 13
j_gene: TRBJ2-7
v_gene: TRBV4-2

CDR3aa: ASTLPGGIYEQY
len: 12
j_gene: TRBJ2-7
v_gene: TRBV6-5

CDR3aa: ASRLAQPGTGVKLF
len: 14
j_gene: TRBJ1-4
v_gene: TRBV12-2

CDR3aa: AWSAGGESGANVLT
len: 14
j_gene: TRBJ2-6
v_gene: TRBV30

CDR3aa: ASSLRKPGNIQY
len: 12
j_gene: TRBJ2-4
v_gene: TRBV11-2

CDR3aa: ASSVVADGGNQPQH
len: 14
j_gene: TRBJ1-5
v_gene: TRBV5-1

CDR3aa: ATQDGASRAF
len: 10
j_gene: TRBJ1-1
v_gene: TRBV24-1

CDR3aa: AWANGGTSDEQF
len: 12
j_gene: TRBJ2-1
v_gene: TRBV30